A selection of T cell receptor beta chains follows, all from one sample in a study of T cell repertoires in cytomegalovirus infection. TCRdb redid the calling of the reads with MiXCR, one entry per CDR3 protein. The sample has around 530,000 distinct CDR3 sequences; 15% to 20% are singletons. The sample comprised CD8+ T cells from PBMCs. These TCRs come from a human donor in good health (CMV status not recorded). Some clones in this sample may be carry-over from other donors' samples. CDR3s include the opening cysteine and the closing phenylalanine or tryptophan. Each record gives: J gene, V gene, clone size, D gene, CDR3 protein, CDR3 DNA. A D gene is named only where the DNA matches it firmly. Clone size is given for some rows only: seen once, a few or many times, or a class if the clone is expanded.

>TRBJ2-3|TRBV7-4|-|TRBD2
CASSLLGGDSTDTQYF
TGTGCCAGCAGCTTATTGGGGGGGGACTCCACAGATACGCAGTATTTT
>TRBJ2-7|TRBV6-2/TRBV6-3|-|-
CASSYPTEEQYF
TGTGCCAGCAGTTACCCCACAGAGGAGCAGTACTTC
>TRBJ2-2|TRBV2|many|TRBD1
CASSEASDRGDTGELFF
TGTGCCAGCAGTGAAGCCTCCGACAGGGGTGACACCGGGGAGCTGTTTTTT
>TRBJ2-3|TRBV18|few|TRBD2
CASSPTSGGSDTQYF
TGTGCCAGCTCACCTACTAGCGGGGGCTCAGATACGCAGTATTTT
>TRBJ2-1|TRBV28|few|TRBD2
CASSLWVAGVVEQFF
TGTGCCAGCAGTTTATGGGTAGCGGGAGTCGTCGAGCAGTTCTTC
>TRBJ2-1|TRBV5-6|few|-
CASSSGGPLYNEQFF
TGTGCCAGCAGCTCGGGGGGCCCCCTCTACAATGAGCAGTTCTTC
>TRBJ1-5|TRBV6-1|many|-
CASSGREYSNQPQHF
TGTGCCAGCAGTGGTCGAGAATATAGCAATCAGCCCCAGCATTTT
>TRBJ1-3|TRBV7-7|few|-
CASSLGPASSGNTIYF
TGTGCCAGCAGCTTAGGTCCCGCTAGCTCTGGAAACACCATATATTTT
>TRBJ2-7|TRBV7-4|-|-
CASSSILGLEQYF
TGTGCCAGCAGCTCGATCTTGGGACTCGAGCAGTACTTC
>TRBJ2-3|TRBV7-6|-|TRBD2
CASSPGGYTDTQYF
TGTGCCAGCAGCCCGGGGGGGTACACAGATACGCAGTATTTT
>TRBJ2-7|TRBV7-6|many|-
CASSPTPLAASYEQYF
TGTGCCAGCAGTCCTACCCCATTAGCGGCCTCCTACGAGCAGTACTTC
>TRBJ2-1|TRBV5-1|-|-
CASSLAIVGGSYNVQFF
TGCGCCAGCAGCTTGGCCATCGTGGGGGGTTCCTACAATGTGCAGTTCTTC
>TRBJ2-1|TRBV11-2|many|-
CASSVAPSGIGYNEQFF
TGTGCCAGCAGCGTCGCTCCGTCAGGGATCGGCTACAATGAGCAGTTCTTC
>TRBJ2-7|TRBV4-1|-|TRBD1
CASSSGQAYYEQYF
TGCGCCAGCAGCTCCGGACAGGCATACTACGAGCAGTACTTC
>TRBJ2-7|TRBV5-5|-|TRBD1
CASRSDRAGEQYF
TGTGCCAGCAGATCGGACAGGGCGGGTGAGCAGTACTTC
>TRBJ2-5|TRBV10-1|few|-
CASSPTAGGPQETQYF
TGCGCCAGCTCCCCAACGGCCGGGGGGCCCCAAGAGACCCAGTACTTC
>TRBJ2-3|TRBV7-2|many|-
CASSLVTRSTDTQYF
TGTGCCAGCAGCTTAGTAACGCGGAGCACAGATACGCAGTATTTT
>TRBJ2-3|TRBV11-2|-|TRBD2
CASSLESGGAMDTQEF
TGTGCCAGCAGCTTAGAAAGCGGGGGGGCAATGGATACGCAGGAATTT
>TRBJ2-3|TRBV7-3|many|-
CASSYALGEDTQYF
TGTGCCAGCAGCTACGCGTTGGGGGAAGATACGCAGTATTTT
>TRBJ1-2|TRBV11-2|-|-
CASSSEPGEADYGYTF
TGTGCCAGCAGCTCCGAACCGGGAGAGGCAGACTATGGCTACACCTTC
>TRBJ1-2|TRBV28|-|-
CASSPSPGGWSNYGYTF
TGTGCCAGCAGCCCCTCACCCGGGGGATGGTCGAACTATGGCTACACCTTC
>TRBJ2-1|TRBV3-1|few|TRBD2
CASSPRAGLAEYNEQFF
TGTGCCAGCAGCCCGAGGGCGGGACTAGCGGAGTACAATGAGCAGTTCTTC
>TRBJ2-3|TRBV6-6|few|-
CASSYGDGTSTDTQYF
TGTGCCAGCAGTTACGGGGACGGCACTAGCACAGATACGCAGTATTTT
>TRBJ2-3|TRBV7-9|few|-
CASSYPGLPTQYF
TGTGCCAGCAGCTACCCCGGACTACCTACGCAGTATTTT
>TRBJ2-3|TRBV24-1|many|TRBD2
CATSDGLAGGSDTQYF
TGTGCCACCAGTGATGGACTAGCGGGAGGATCAGATACGCAGTATTTT
>TRBJ2-2|TRBV28|-|TRBD1
CASSPWDRGNTGELFF
TGTGCCAGCAGTCCCTGGGACAGGGGGAACACCGGGGAGCTGTTTTTT
>TRBJ2-7|TRBV2|few|-
CASSEVGRVDEQYF
TGTGCCAGCAGTGAAGTGGGCAGGGTGGACGAGCAGTACTTC
>TRBJ1-1|TRBV11-1|many|-
CASSLARGMVITEAFF
TGTGCCAGCAGCTTAGCGCGGGGCATGGTGATCACTGAAGCTTTCTTT
>TRBJ2-7|TRBV4-2|-|TRBD2
CASRGTRSYEQYF
TGTGCCAGCAGAGGGACTAGAAGCTACGAGCAGTACTTC
>TRBJ1-4|TRBV2|many|-
CASRTGLNEKLFF
TGTGCCAGCAGGACAGGACTAAATGAAAAACTGTTTTTT
>TRBJ2-1|TRBV27|few|-
CASSPPAPSGNEQFF
TGTGCCAGCAGTCCCCCAGCGCCGAGTGGGAATGAGCAGTTCTTC
>TRBJ1-1|TRBV6-1|many|-
CACAWVNTEAFF
TGTGCCTGTGCCTGGGTGAACACTGAAGCTTTCTTT
>TRBJ1-6|TRBV5-6|-|-
CASSLERASSYNSPLHF
TGTGCCAGCAGCTTGGAGAGGGCGAGCTCCTATAATTCACCCCTCCACTTT
>TRBJ1-2|TRBV24-1|-|TRBD1
CATSDSRDRDGPLFGYTF
TGTGCCACCAGTGATAGCCGGGACAGGGATGGACCGCTATTTGGCTACACCTTC
>TRBJ2-7|TRBV6-5|many|-
CASSYGNPYEQYF
TGTGCCAGCAGTTACGGGAACCCCTACGAGCAGTACTTC
>TRBJ1-3|TRBV6-6|many|-
CASSYLSMAGTGNTIYF
TGTGCCAGCAGTTACTTGTCGATGGCAGGGACAGGAAACACCATATATTTT
>TRBJ1-1|TRBV9|-|TRBD1
CASSSTGGGGTEAFF
TGTGCCAGCAGCTCCACAGGGGGGGGGGGCACTGAAGCTTTCTTT
>TRBJ2-7|TRBV15|few|TRBD2
CATSRERGLAGSSYEQYF
TGTGCCACCAGCAGAGAACGTGGACTAGCGGGGAGCTCCTACGAGCAGTACTTC
>TRBJ2-1|TRBV28|-|TRBD2
CASSPVVWEGPVNEQFF
TGTGCCAGCAGCCCGGTGGTTTGGGAGGGCCCGGTTAATGAGCAGTTCTTC
>TRBJ1-2|TRBV19|many|-
CASTQEGDLRGYGYTF
TGTGCCAGTACCCAAGAGGGGGATCTCCGCGGGTATGGCTACACCTTC
>TRBJ1-4|TRBV9|few|TRBD1
CASSVGQGARKLFF
TGTGCCAGCAGCGTAGGACAGGGGGCGCGAAAACTGTTTTTT